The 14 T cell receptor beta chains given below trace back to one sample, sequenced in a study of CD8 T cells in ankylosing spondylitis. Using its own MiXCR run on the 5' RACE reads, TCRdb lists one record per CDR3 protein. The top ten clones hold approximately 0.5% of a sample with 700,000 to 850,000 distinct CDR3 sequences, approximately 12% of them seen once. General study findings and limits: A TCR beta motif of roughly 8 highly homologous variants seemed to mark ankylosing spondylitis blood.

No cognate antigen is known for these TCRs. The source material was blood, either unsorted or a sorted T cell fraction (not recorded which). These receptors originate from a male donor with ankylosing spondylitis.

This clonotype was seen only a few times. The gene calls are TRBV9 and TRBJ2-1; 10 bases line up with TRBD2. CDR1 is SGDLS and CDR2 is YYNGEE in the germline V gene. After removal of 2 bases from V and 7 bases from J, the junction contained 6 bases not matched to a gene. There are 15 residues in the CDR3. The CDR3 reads CASSVWLAGENEQFF. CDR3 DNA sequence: TGTGCCAGCAGCGTTTGGCTAGCGGGAGAGAATGAGCAGTTCTTC.

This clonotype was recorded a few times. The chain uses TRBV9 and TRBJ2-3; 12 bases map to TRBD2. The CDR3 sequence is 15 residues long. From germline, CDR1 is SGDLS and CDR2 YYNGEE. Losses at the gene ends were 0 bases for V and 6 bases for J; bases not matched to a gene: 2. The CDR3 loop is CASSVGGTSGDTQYF. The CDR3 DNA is TGTGCCAGCAGCGTAGGGGGGACTAGCGGGGATACGCAGTATTTT.

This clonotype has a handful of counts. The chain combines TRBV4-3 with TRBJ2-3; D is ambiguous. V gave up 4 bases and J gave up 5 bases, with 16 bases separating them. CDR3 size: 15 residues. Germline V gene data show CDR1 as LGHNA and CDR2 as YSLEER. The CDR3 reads CASSRLWARGDTQYF. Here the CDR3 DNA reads TGCGCCAGCAGCCGCCTTTGGGCCAGAGGAGATACGCAGTATTTT.

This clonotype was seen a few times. The CDR3 region is CSAAVLAYNSPLHF. The CDR3 coding sequence is TGCAGTGCTGCCGTTTTAGCCTATAATTCACCCCTCCACTTT. The rearrangement links TRBV20-1 to TRBJ1-6; D gene ambiguous. With 5 bases removed from V and 2 bases from J, the gap between germline ends came to 10 bases. This CDR3 contains 14 residues. Germline assignment: CDR1 DFQATT and CDR2 SNEGSKA (reference sequence).

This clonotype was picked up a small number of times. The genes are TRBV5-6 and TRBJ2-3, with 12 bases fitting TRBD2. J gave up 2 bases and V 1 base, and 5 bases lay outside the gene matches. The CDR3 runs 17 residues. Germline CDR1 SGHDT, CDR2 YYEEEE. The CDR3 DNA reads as TGTGCCAGCAGCTTGTTGACTAGCGGGGGCCCCACAGATACGCAGTATTTT. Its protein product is CASSLLTSGGPTDTQYF.

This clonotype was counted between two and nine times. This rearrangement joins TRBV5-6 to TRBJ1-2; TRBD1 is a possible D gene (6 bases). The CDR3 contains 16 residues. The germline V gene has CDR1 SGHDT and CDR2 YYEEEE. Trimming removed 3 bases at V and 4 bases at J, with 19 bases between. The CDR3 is CASSSGADGGSYGYTF. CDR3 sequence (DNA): TGTGCCAGCAGCTCGGGGGCCGATGGGGGTTCCTATGGCTACACCTTC.

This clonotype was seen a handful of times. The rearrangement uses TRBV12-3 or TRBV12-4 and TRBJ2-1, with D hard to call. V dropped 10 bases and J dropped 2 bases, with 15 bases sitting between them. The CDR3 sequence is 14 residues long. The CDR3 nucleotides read TGTGCCACCTATGTTGATTCAACCTACAATGAGCAGTTCTTC. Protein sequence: CATYVDSTYNEQFF.

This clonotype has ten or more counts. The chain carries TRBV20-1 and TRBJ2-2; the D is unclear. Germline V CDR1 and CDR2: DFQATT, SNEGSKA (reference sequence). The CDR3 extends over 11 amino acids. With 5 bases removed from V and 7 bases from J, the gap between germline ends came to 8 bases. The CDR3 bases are TGCAGTGCTGAGCAAAACGGGGAGCTGTTTTTT. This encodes CSAEQNGELFF.

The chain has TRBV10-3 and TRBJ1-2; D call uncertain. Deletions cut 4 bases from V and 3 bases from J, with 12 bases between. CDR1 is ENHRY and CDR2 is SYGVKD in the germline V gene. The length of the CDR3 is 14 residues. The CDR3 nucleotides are TGTGCCATCAGTGGGTTGGGAATAGACTATGGCTACACCTTC. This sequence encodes CAISGLGIDYGYTF.

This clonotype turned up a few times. The CDR3 spells CASSLLQTGRYEQYF. Written as DNA, the CDR3 is TGTGCCAGCAGCTTACTGCAGACAGGGAGGTACGAGCAGTACTTC. The chain is built from TRBV7-2 and TRBJ2-7, with D maybe TRBD1 (7 bases). The germline gives CDR1 SGHTA, CDR2 FQGNSA. V lost 2 bases to trimming and J lost 4 bases, with 15 bases between them. The CDR3 sequence is 15 residues long. Using reference TRBV7-2 and TRBJ2-7 for the parts outside the CDR3, the full variable domain is GAGVSQSPSNKVTEKGKDVELRCDPISGHTALYWYRQSLGQGLEFLIYFQGNSAPDKSGLPSDRFSAERTGGSVSTLTIQRTQQEDSAVYLCASSLLQTGRYEQYFGPGTRLTVT.

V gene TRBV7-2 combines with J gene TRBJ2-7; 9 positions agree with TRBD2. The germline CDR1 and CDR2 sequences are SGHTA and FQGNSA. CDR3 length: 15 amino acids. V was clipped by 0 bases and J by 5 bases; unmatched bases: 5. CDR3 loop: CASSLAAGGWNEQYF. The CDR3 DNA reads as TGTGCCAGCAGCTTAGCGGCGGGAGGGTGGAACGAGCAGTACTTC.

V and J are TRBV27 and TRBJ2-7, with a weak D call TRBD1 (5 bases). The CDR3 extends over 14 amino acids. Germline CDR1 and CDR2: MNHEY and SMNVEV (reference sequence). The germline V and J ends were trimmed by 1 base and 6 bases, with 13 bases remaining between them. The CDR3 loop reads CASSLLGQGIEQYF. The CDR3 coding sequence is TGTGCCAGCAGTTTATTAGGGCAGGGAATCGAGCAGTACTTC.

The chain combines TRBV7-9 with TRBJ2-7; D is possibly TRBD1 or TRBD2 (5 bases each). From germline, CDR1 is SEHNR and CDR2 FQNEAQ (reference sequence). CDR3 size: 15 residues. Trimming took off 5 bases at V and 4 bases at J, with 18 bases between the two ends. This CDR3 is CASSNRDGSLYEQYF. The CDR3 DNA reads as TGTGCCAGCAGCAACCGGGACGGAAGCCTGTACGAGCAGTACTTC.

CDR3 sequence reads: CSVEGGRGVGYTF. The CDR3 DNA reads TGCAGCGTTGAAGGGGGGCGAGGGGTAGGCTACACCTTC. The genes are TRBV29-1 and TRBJ1-2, with D perhaps matching TRBD1 (6 bases). CDR1 is SQVTM, CDR2 ANQGSEA, per germline. V lost 1 base and J lost 8, with 14 bases in between. This CDR3 region has 13 residues.